Included here is one TCR beta chain sequence, with context. Its antigen remains unidentified. Vbeta (60) and Jbeta (13) primers were used in the PCR. Some clones are missing from TCRdb's copy, which holds only in-frame ones; the method was immunoSEQ multiplex PCR. This sample has around 150,000 clones, with about 70% found just once. In germline, CDR1 is SGDLS, CDR2 YYNGEE. V was clipped by 3 bases and J by 5 bases; unmatched bases: 4. The CDR3 is 15 residues long. The data belong to a study of cytomegalovirus exposure and HLA in healthy donors. Study results and limitations: Exclusion applied to some V segments, including TRBV6-2 and TRBV6-3, as they were indistinguishable.

The V call is TRBV9, the J call TRBJ2-7; TRBD2 agrees at 14 bases. The TCR originated in a man aged 35 to 55 in good health and CMV-seronegative. Sequencing used PBMCs. In DNA, the CDR3 is TGTGCCAGCAGCGCCGGACTAGCGGGGGGCCACGAGCAGTACTTC. This translates into CASSAGLAGGHEQYF.